A single sample gave rise to the 27 T cell receptor beta chains below, sequenced in a study of cytomegalovirus exposure and HLA in healthy donors. The repertoire was sequenced with immunoSEQ multiplex PCR; TCRdb's copy has only in-frame clones and lacks some. Of some 150,000 clones listed, 80% to 90% are singletons. Source material: PBMCs. All receptors derive from a woman between 18 and 29 years old in good health and CMV-seropositive.

This chain links TRBV9 with TRBJ2-1; 11 bases are shared with TRBD2. From germline, CDR1 is SGDLS and CDR2 YYNGEE. This CDR3 has 16 residues. The trim removed 4 bases at V and 9 bases at J, leaving 12 bases unmatched. CDR3 sequence: CASSPSGGSLQGEQFF. CDR3 in DNA: TGTGCCAGCAGCCCTAGCGGGGGGAGTCTACAAGGTGAGCAGTTCTTC.

For this clone: This sample also contains other DNA sequences that code for the same CDR3. The chain recombines TRBV5-1 with TRBJ1-5; 7 bases align to TRBD1. The CDR3 sequence is 13 residues long. The V and J ends lost 0 bases and 7 bases, in that order; junction bases with no gene match: 1. Looked up from germline, CDR1 is SGHRS and CDR2 is YFSETQ. CDR3 residues: CASSLGQGQPQHF. The CDR3 DNA is TGCGCCAGCAGCTTGGGACAGGGCCAGCCCCAGCATTTT.

The chain combines TRBV29-1 with TRBJ1-2; D is perhaps TRBD1 (5 bases). Trimming took off 6 bases at V and 4 bases at J, with 15 bases between the two ends. Germline V gene sequence: CDR1 SQVTM, CDR2 ANQGSEA. The CDR3 runs to 13 residues. The CDR3: CSVLPAGFYGYTF. Here the CDR3 DNA reads TGCAGCGTCCTCCCGGCAGGGTTCTATGGCTACACCTTC.

In its sample, this clone was seen once. The rearrangement joins TRBV6-6 to TRBJ1-5; 7 positions match TRBD1. J lost 5 bases, V lost 4 bases, and 5 bases had no gene match. This CDR3 region has 14 residues. CDR1 MNHNY and CDR2 SVGAGI come from the germline V gene (reference sequence). The chain's CDR3 is CASSLDREDQPQHF. CDR3 bases: TGTGCCAGCAGTTTAGACAGGGAGGATCAGCCCCAGCATTTT.

This sequence joins TRBV15 and TRBJ2-2, with D perhaps matching TRBD1 (8 bases). CDR1 and CDR2 (germline): LNHNV, YYDKDF (reference sequence). The CDR3 spans 15 residues. V lost 3 bases and J lost 8, with 16 bases in between. The CDR3 protein is CATSRDRDSGGELFF. CDR3 sequence (DNA): TGTGCCACCAGCAGGGACAGGGATAGCGGGGGGGAGCTGTTTTTT.

This chain connects TRBV10-3 to TRBJ1-2; D gene unclear. V dropped 10 bases and J dropped 0 bases, with 12 bases sitting between them. The CDR3 runs to 13 residues. Germline V CDR1 and CDR2: ENHRY, SYGVKD. CDR3 in DNA: TGTGCCACCAAAGATGAGGCTAACTATGGCTACACCTTC. It yields the protein CATKDEANYGYTF.

This clone was recorded only once. The V gene is TRBV2, the J gene TRBJ1-1; no definite D call. Trimming pared 2 bases from V and 5 bases from J, leaving 15 bases between. The CDR3 is 15 amino acids. Germline-derived CDR1 and CDR2 are SNHLY and FYNNEI. CDR3 loop: CASSETPESGTEAFF. CDR3 coding DNA: TGTGCCAGCAGTGAAACACCCGAGTCAGGAACTGAAGCTTTCTTT.

The CDR3 DNA is TGTGCCAGCAGTGTTACAGGGGGCAACGAGCAGTACTTC. Protein product: CASSVTGGNEQYF. This sequence joins TRBV25-1 and TRBJ2-7, with 9 bases matching TRBD1. With V trimmed by 4 bases and J by 5 bases, 3 bases remained unmatched. The CDR3 is 13 amino acids. Germline values: CDR1 MGHDK, CDR2 SYGVNS.

This CDR3 is CASGLAHTTGVNEQFF. Written as DNA, the CDR3 is TGTGCTAGTGGTTTGGCCCACACGACAGGGGTGAATGAGCAGTTCTTC. V is TRBV12-5 and J is TRBJ2-1; TRBD1 matches 8 bases. The CDR3 is made up of 16 amino acids. Germline V CDR1 and CDR2: LGHNT, FRNRAP. V was clipped by 1 base and J by 7 bases; unmatched bases: 9.

The V gene is TRBV28, the J gene TRBJ2-7, with a weak D call TRBD1 (6 bases). The V end lost 3 bases, the J end lost 7 bases, and 22 bases lay between the germline ends. This CDR3 is 16 amino acids long. The germline gives CDR1 MDHEN, CDR2 SYDVKM. CDR3 sequence reads: CASSLGASGALGEQYF. Written as DNA, the CDR3 is TGTGCCAGCAGTTTGGGGGCTAGTGGGGCACTTGGAGAGCAGTACTTC.

This chain links TRBV30 with TRBJ2-2, with 9 bases identical to TRBD1. The ends lost 5 bases at V and 3 bases at J; junction bases unmatched: 7. The CDR3 covers 15 residues. Per the germline V gene, CDR1 is GTSNPN and CDR2 is SVGIG (reference sequence). CDR3 loop: CAWFGGQGYTGELFF. The CDR3 coding sequence is TGTGCCTGGTTTGGAGGACAGGGGTACACCGGGGAGCTGTTTTTT.

This chain connects TRBV19 to TRBJ1-6; tentatively, D is TRBD1 (5 bases). Germline loops: CDR1 LNHDA, CDR2 SQIVND (reference sequence). The CDR3 length is 12 residues. With 8 bases removed from V and 7 bases from J, the gap between germline ends came to 9 bases. The CDR3 nucleotides read TGTGCCAGTGGGGCACTAAATTCACCCCTCCACTTT. It is translated as CASGALNSPLHF.

The chain combines TRBV12-5 with TRBJ1-2; no reliable D call. V dropped 5 bases and J dropped 6 bases, with 19 bases sitting between them. Per germline, CDR1 LGHNT and CDR2 FRNRAP. The CDR3 has 15 residues. CDR3 region: CASGEGSLRFDGYTF. For the CDR3, the DNA is TGTGCTAGTGGTGAGGGCAGTTTAAGGTTCGATGGCTACACCTTC. The full variable domain, its missing parts supplied by reference TRBV12-5 and TRBJ1-2, is DARVTQTPRHKVTEMGQEVTMRCQPILGHNTVFWYRQTMMQGLELLAYFRNRAPLDDSGMPKDRFSAEMPDATLATLKIQPSEPRDSAVYFCASGEGSLRFDGYTFGSGTRLTVV.

The chain carries TRBV6-5 and TRBJ1-5; perhaps TRBD1 as D (6 bases). In germline, CDR1 is MNHEY, CDR2 SVGAGI. This CDR3 spans 14 amino acids. The ends were cut back, 4 bases at V and 3 bases at J, with 10 bases in the middle. CDR3 amino acids: CASSSRTDNQPQHF. CDR3 bases: TGTGCCAGCAGTTCCCGGACAGACAATCAGCCCCAGCATTTT.

The chain is built from TRBV2 and TRBJ2-5; no reliable D call. Germline lookup yields CDR1 SNHLY and CDR2 FYNNEI. The CDR3 runs 12 residues. V lost 6 bases, J lost 5 bases, and 10 bases lay in between. The CDR3 loop is CASSPVAETQYF. CDR3 sequence (DNA): TGTGCCAGCAGCCCGGTTGCGGAGACCCAGTACTTC.

The rearrangement links TRBV5-8 to TRBJ1-1; 8 bases fit TRBD1. The CDR3 is 14 residues long. With V trimmed by 7 bases and J by 2 bases, 7 bases remained unmatched. Germline loops: CDR1 SGHTS, CDR2 YDEGEE. The DNA for the CDR3 is TGTGCCAGCGGATACAGGGGGGTTAACACTGAAGCTTTCTTT. This translates into CASGYRGVNTEAFF.

J is TRBJ1-2 and V is TRBV14; 12 bases are shared with TRBD1. Germline values: CDR1 SGHDN, CDR2 FVKESK. This CDR3 region has 15 residues. After removal of 6 bases from V and 5 bases from J, the junction contained 7 bases not matched to a gene. Here the CDR3 DNA reads TGTGCCAGCAGTGAAGGGACAGGGGGCGAATATGGCTACACCTTC. This gives the protein CASSEGTGGEYGYTF.

This sequence joins TRBV6-4 and TRBJ2-3, with 9 positions matching TRBD1. The germline CDR1 and CDR2 sequences are MRHNA and SNTAGT. The CDR3 length is 15 residues. V lost 5 bases to trimming and J lost 3 bases; unmatched junction nucleotides: 6. The CDR3 loop reads CASSSSGTGTDTQYF. The CDR3 DNA reads TGTGCCAGCAGTTCCTCGGGGACAGGGACAGATACGCAGTATTTT.

The chain carries TRBV15 and TRBJ1-2, with TRBD1 identical over 9 bases. There are 13 residues in the CDR3. Germline V gene sequence: CDR1 LNHNV, CDR2 YYDKDF (reference sequence). The V segment lost 5 bases and the J segment 4 bases; nucleotides outside the gene matches: 2. The CDR3: CATSDRGTYGYTF. Written as DNA, the CDR3 is TGTGCCACCAGCGACAGGGGGACCTATGGCTACACCTTC.

The rearrangement uses TRBV2 and TRBJ1-1; possibly TRBD1 for D (5 bases). The CDR3 contains 13 residues. V was cut by 7 bases and J by 1 base, with 10 bases left in between. Germline CDR1 is SNHLY and CDR2 is FYNNEI. CDR3 residues: CASNGDWNTEAFF. The CDR3 DNA sequence: TGTGCCAGCAACGGGGACTGGAACACTGAAGCTTTCTTT.

The chain couples TRBV2 to TRBJ2-1; 7 bases agree with TRBD2. Trimming took 8 bases from V and 0 from J; bases not matched to a gene: 4. From germline, CDR1 is SNHLY and CDR2 FYNNEI. The CDR3 consists of 14 residues. The CDR3 spells CASLLADSYNEQFF. Written as DNA, the CDR3 is TGTGCCAGCCTGCTAGCGGACTCCTACAATGAGCAGTTCTTC.

This chain joins TRBV5-5 and TRBJ1-1; D gene ambiguous. The CDR3 runs to 15 residues. Germline-derived CDR1 and CDR2 are SGHKS and YYEKEE (reference sequence). V lost 1 base, J lost 1 base, and 11 bases lay in between. The CDR3 is CASSLLIRENTEAFF. In DNA form, the CDR3 reads TGTGCCAGCAGCTTGCTAATCCGGGAGAACACTGAAGCTTTCTTT.

This sequence joins TRBV29-1 and TRBJ2-1; D remains unclear. Germline-derived CDR1 and CDR2 are SQVTM and ANQGSEA. Trimming shortened V by 0 bases and J by 6 bases, and 12 bases separated the two germline ends. The CDR3 has 14 residues. The CDR3 spells CSVEDPRLRNEQFF. In DNA, the CDR3 is TGCAGCGTTGAAGATCCCCGACTGCGCAATGAGCAGTTCTTC.

The chain has TRBV27 and TRBJ2-3; 7 bases are a match to TRBD2. After removal of 5 bases from V and 3 bases from J, the junction contained 14 bases not matched to a gene. Germline V gives CDR1 MNHEY, CDR2 SMNVEV (reference sequence). The CDR3 is 17 amino acids. DNA of the CDR3: TGTGCCAGCAGTCGAACCCCCGCGGGACTACAAACAGATACGCAGTATTTT. Translating it yields CASSRTPAGLQTDTQYF.

V and J are TRBV5-1 and TRBJ2-3; 11 positions agree with TRBD2. CDR1 is SGHRS, CDR2 YFSETQ, per germline. This CDR3 is built from 16 residues. After removal of 3 bases from V and 1 base from J, the junction contained 4 bases not matched to a gene. The CDR3, as DNA: TGCGCCAGCAGCTCCTCACTAGCGGGGGGCACAGATACGCAGTATTTT. This translates into CASSSSLAGGTDTQYF.

The chain couples TRBV4-2 to TRBJ2-7; 10 bases align to TRBD2. The CDR3 is 16 amino acids. Trimming removed 3 bases from V and 6 bases from J; junction bases left unmatched: 11. CDR1 is LGHNA, CDR2 YNFKEQ, per germline. The CDR3 region has the DNA TGTGCCAGCAGCCACGATCTAGCGGGGGTCTTTACCGAGCAGTACTTC. Residues: CASSHDLAGVFTEQYF.

This CDR3 reads CASSLGPTGTGELFF. DNA of the CDR3: TGTGCCAGCAGCTTAGGGCCGACGGGCACCGGGGAGCTGTTTTTT. This sequence joins TRBV7-2 and TRBJ2-2, with D unclear. The CDR3 is 15 residues long. CDR1 is SGHTA and CDR2 is FQGNSA in the germline V gene. Trimming shortened V by 1 base and J by 4 bases, and 10 bases separated the two germline ends.